This T cell receptor (beta chain) was documented in a study of T cell changes during pregnancy in multiple sclerosis. V was clipped by 1 base and J by 3 bases, with 6 bases between them. The length of the CDR3 is 13 residues. Germline V gene lookup returns CDR1 MNHNY and CDR2 SVGAGI (reference sequence). Data came from immunoSEQ multiplex PCR; TCRdb stores just in-frame clones and leaves some out. The sample consists of around 95,000 clones, 94% of them appearing once. This clonotype was sampled from a female donor in good health, enrolled as a control in a pregnancy study. This rearrangement joins TRBV6-6 to TRBJ1-1; D is uncertain. The material sequenced was peripheral blood, taken after pregnancy. CDR3: CASSYFRDTEAFF. The CDR3 DNA reads as TGTGCCAGCAGTTACTTCCGGGACACTGAAGCTTTCTTT.